The 14 T cell receptor beta chains in this list originate from one sample, sequenced in a study of T cells after yellow fever vaccination. From the 5' RACE reads, TCRdb called clonotypes with MiXCR, one entry per CDR3 protein. The sample includes approximately 240,000 distinct CDR3 sequences, more than 3.5% of them seen just once. The sample in question was PBMCs, obtained 15 days after the yellow fever booster vaccination. Source of these receptors: a man aged 18-30 years who received the YFV17D yellow fever vaccine.

This clonotype was seen ten or more times. The rearrangement uses TRBV27 and TRBJ2-2; D might be TRBD1 or TRBD2, each matching 5 bases. Trimming cost V 8 bases and J 4 bases, with 8 bases left between them. Germline CDR1 MNHEY, CDR2 SMNVEV (reference sequence). The CDR3 runs 12 residues. This CDR3 is CASGGSTGELFF. In nucleotides, the CDR3 is TGTGCCAGCGGGGGTAGCACCGGGGAGCTGTTTTTT.

This clonotype has a count of ten or more. The chain links TRBV6-2 or TRBV6-3 to TRBJ2-1; 8 bases are shared with TRBD2. CDR3 length equals 20 residues. V gave up 0 bases and J gave up 3 bases; unmatched junction bases: 16. CDR1 is MNHEY and CDR2 is SVGEGT in the germline V gene. The CDR3 nucleotides read TGTGCCAGCAGTTACTCGACCGGCAGGGTTTTAGCGGGGAGCTACAATGAGCAGTTCTTC. This gives the protein CASSYSTGRVLAGSYNEQFF.

In this sample, this clonotype turned up many times. The V call is TRBV5-1, the J call TRBJ2-7; D might be TRBD1 or TRBD2, each matching 5 bases. The CDR3 consists of 14 residues. The germline V gene has CDR1 SGHRS and CDR2 YFSETQ. V shed 4 bases and J shed 2 bases, with 13 bases lying between them. CDR3 nucleotide sequence: TGCGCCAGCAGCATCCGGGACGGTCCCTACGAGCAGTACTTC. It is translated as CASSIRDGPYEQYF.

This clonotype was detected many times. CDR3: CASRTTTTGTVGYTF. The DNA for the CDR3 is TGTGCCAGCCGGACAACTACGACAGGGACGGTAGGCTACACCTTC. The chain uses TRBV28 and TRBJ1-2; 7 nucleotides line up with TRBD1. J gave up 8 bases and V 8 bases, and 17 bases lay outside the gene matches. The CDR3 consists of 15 residues. Germline V gives CDR1 MDHEN, CDR2 SYDVKM.

Regarding this clonotype: A much more abundant neighbour one base away suggests this may be a read error. This chain joins TRBV12-3 or TRBV12-4 and TRBJ2-4; no firm D call. The CDR3 extends over 14 amino acids. V was shortened by 1 base and J by 8 bases, with 12 bases between the two germline ends. The CDR3 DNA reads as TGTGCCAGCAGTTTAGGATACAGAGAATACATTCAGTACTTC. Protein product: CASSLGYREYIQYF.

This clonotype appeared many times. The chain employs TRBV19 and TRBJ2-3; 10 bases line up with TRBD2. Germline V gene sequence: CDR1 LNHDA, CDR2 SQIVND (reference sequence). CDR3 length: 16 residues. The junction had 4 bases not matched to a gene; V was cut back by 3 bases and J by 1 base. In nucleotides, the CDR3 is TGTGCCAGTAGTATTGCCGGGACTAGCGGCACAGATACGCAGTATTTT. Translation gives CASSIAGTSGTDTQYF.

Comments on this clonotype: A read error may be the cause here, since a much bigger clone is one base away. J is TRBJ1-2 and V is TRBV5-4, with 10 bases identical to TRBD1. The V gene end was trimmed by 3 bases and the J gene end by 3 bases; junction bases not matched to a gene: 2. Germline V lookup: CDR1 SGHNT, CDR2 YYREEE (reference sequence). The CDR3 sequence is 14 residues long. The CDR3 region is CASSSGQGYYGYTF. The CDR3 DNA reads TGTGCCAGCAGCTCGGGACAGGGGTACTATGGCTACACCTTC.

The chain combines TRBV5-1 with TRBJ2-1; the match to TRBD1 covers 8 bases. The CDR3 is 15 amino acids. Trimming cost V 2 bases and J 6 bases; bases outside gene matches: 7. Germline CDR1 is SGHRS and CDR2 is YFSETQ. The CDR3 nucleotides read TGCGCCAGCAGCTTCCTATGGACAGGGATCAATGAGCAGTTCTTC. This translates into CASSFLWTGINEQFF.

This clonotype was recorded many times. The chain couples TRBV12-3 or TRBV12-4 to TRBJ2-1, with TRBD2 identical over 7 bases. Trimming at V came to 6 bases and at J to 8 bases, leaving 4 bases not matched to a gene. This CDR3 region has 12 residues. CDR3 loop: CASSLTSDEQFF. The DNA of the CDR3 is TGTGCCAGCAGCCTTACTAGCGATGAGCAGTTCTTC.

The table lists this clonotype with many counts. The chain carries TRBV7-6 and TRBJ2-1; D uncertain. With 0 bases removed from V and 6 bases from J, the gap between germline ends came to 21 bases. This CDR3 spans 18 amino acids. Germline V CDR1 and CDR2: SGHVS, FNYEAQ. The CDR3 protein is CASSLAEKAPIPPNEQFF. The CDR3 DNA is TGTGCCAGCAGCTTAGCAGAGAAGGCCCCCATTCCCCCCAATGAGCAGTTCTTC.

This clonotype was observed many times. This sequence joins TRBV7-2 and TRBJ2-1, with 13 bases matching TRBD2. The CDR3 loop spans 15 amino acids. The V gene's germline CDR1 is SGHTA and CDR2 FQGNSA. The trim removed 3 bases at V and 5 bases at J, leaving 1 base unmatched. CDR3 protein: CASSFTSGGDNEQFF. DNA of the CDR3: TGTGCCAGCAGCTTTACTAGCGGGGGGGACAATGAGCAGTTCTTC.

This clonotype was detected ten times or more. The J gene is TRBJ1-2, the V gene TRBV7-8; possibly TRBD1 for D (5 bases). V gave up 7 bases and J gave up 8 bases, with 29 bases separating them. Germline CDR1 SGHVS, CDR2 FQNEAQ. CDR3 length equals 17 residues. The CDR3 is CASTSLMGSRVSRGYTF. The CDR3 nucleotides are TGTGCCAGCACCTCCCTGATGGGGAGCAGGGTGTCGAGGGGCTACACCTTC.

This clonotype was recorded many times. The chain joins TRBV2 to TRBJ1-1; D ambiguous. Germline CDR1 reads SNHLY; CDR2 reads FYNNEI. CDR3 length: 13 amino acids. V lost 6 bases and J lost 4, with 12 bases in between. The CDR3 DNA is TGTGCCAGCAGATCGGGGTTTGGCACTGAAGCTTTCTTT. Amino acids: CASRSGFGTEAFF.

This clonotype has a count of ten or more. J is TRBJ2-7 and V is TRBV18, with D unresolved. Between the trimmed V and J ends, which lost 2 bases and 7 bases, there was a span of 12 bases. This CDR3 has 13 residues. Germline-derived CDR1 and CDR2 are KGHSH and LQKENI. In nucleotides, the CDR3 is TGTGCCAGCTCACCAGCTGCGGTCGGGGAGCAGTACGTC. This encodes CASSPAAVGEQYV.